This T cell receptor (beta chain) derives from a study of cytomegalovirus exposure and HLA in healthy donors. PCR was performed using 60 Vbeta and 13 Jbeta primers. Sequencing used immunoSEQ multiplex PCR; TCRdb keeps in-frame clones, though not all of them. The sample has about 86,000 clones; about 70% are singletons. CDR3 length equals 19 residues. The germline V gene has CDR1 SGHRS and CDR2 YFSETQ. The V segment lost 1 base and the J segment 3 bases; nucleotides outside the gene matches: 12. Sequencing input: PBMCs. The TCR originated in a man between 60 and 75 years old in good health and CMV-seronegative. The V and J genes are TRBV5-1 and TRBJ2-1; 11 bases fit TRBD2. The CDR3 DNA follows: TGCGCCAGCAGCTTGACCGGGGGGACTAGCGGTCGGATCTACAATGAGCAGTTCTTC. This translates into CASSLTGGTSGRIYNEQFF.